Listed below are T cell receptor beta chains from one sample, sequenced in a study of blood T cell repertoires in COVID-19. The data were produced by immunoSEQ multiplex PCR, yet TCRdb's version contains in-frame clones alone and is incomplete. This sample has some 300,000 clones, with about nine tenths found just once. The sample was peripheral blood. All receptors derive from a woman in her fifties or sixties with COVID-19, enrolled during active disease. CDR3s include the opening cysteine and the closing phenylalanine or tryptophan. The D gene is left open where the match is weak. The listing skips clone size in some rows; elsewhere it reads once, few, many or a size class.

>TRBD1|TRBJ2-7|TRBV7-3|few
CASSLTGGDGYEQYF
TGTGCCAGCAGCTTAACAGGGGGCGATGGCTACGAGCAGTACTTC
>TRBD1|TRBJ1-5|TRBV10-3|-
CAISEGTASNQPQHF
TGTGCCATCAGTGAGGGGACAGCTAGCAATCAGCCCCAGCATTTT
>-|TRBJ1-5|TRBV6-5|-
CASSYIQGHQPQHF
TGTGCCAGCAGTTACATACAGGGTCATCAGCCCCAGCATTTT
>TRBD1|TRBJ1-2|TRBV29-1|-
CSAHRQGTSYGYTF
TGCAGCGCACATAGACAGGGTACCAGCTATGGCTACACCTTC
>-|TRBJ1-2|TRBV5-1|-
CASSLSNTVYGYTF
TGCGCCAGCAGCTTATCAAATACAGTTTATGGCTACACCTTC
>-|TRBJ1-1|TRBV7-8|-
CASSLIATGITEAFF
TGTGCCAGCAGCTTAATTGCAACAGGGATCACTGAAGCTTTCTTT
>-|TRBJ1-1|TRBV6-1|-
CASSDRGQLNTEAFF
TGTGCCAGCAGTGATCGAGGACAGTTGAACACTGAAGCTTTCTTT
>-|TRBJ2-1|TRBV19|-
CAKPGHPYNEQFF
TGTGCCAAGCCGGGACACCCCTACAATGAGCAGTTCTTC
>-|TRBJ1-5|TRBV6-1|-
CASSDGRNSNQPQHF
TGTGCCAGCAGTGATGGCAGGAATAGCAATCAGCCCCAGCATTTT
>TRBD2|TRBJ2-1|TRBV18|-
CASSSLAGAPYNEQFF
TGTGCCAGCTCATCACTAGCGGGAGCCCCCTACAATGAGCAGTTCTTC
>-|TRBJ1-2|TRBV27|-
CASTSQGDYGYTF
TGTGCCAGCACCTCCCAAGGGGATTATGGCTACACCTTC
>-|TRBJ2-3|TRBV18|-
CASSPRTDTQYF
TGTGCCAGCTCACCGAGGACAGATACGCAGTATTTT
>TRBD1|TRBJ2-7|TRBV27|-
CASSPLSLGTGDHEQYF
TGTGCCAGCAGCCCCCTCTCTCTAGGGACAGGGGACCACGAGCAGTACTTC
>TRBD1|TRBJ2-7|TRBV7-2|-
CASSFVGQGNNEQYF
TGTGCCAGCAGCTTCGTCGGACAGGGGAACAACGAGCAGTACTTC
>TRBD1|TRBJ2-2|TRBV19|-
CASRRDSWIKELFF
TGTGCCAGTAGAAGGGACAGCTGGATTAAGGAGCTGTTTTTT
>-|TRBJ1-5|TRBV30|-
CAWSGHSNQPQHF
TGTGCCTGGAGTGGGCATAGCAATCAGCCCCAGCATTTT
>-|TRBJ1-1|TRBV16|-
CASSQLGVDRSTEAFF
TGTGCCAGCAGCCAATTAGGCGTGGACAGATCCACTGAAGCTTTCTTT
>TRBD1|TRBJ2-7|TRBV5-1|-
CASSYTGTGDEQYF
TGCGCCAGCAGCTATACCGGGACAGGGGACGAGCAGTACTTC
>-|TRBJ2-4|TRBV29-1|-
CSVEFKVGEAKNIQYF
TGCAGCGTTGAATTTAAGGTTGGAGAGGCCAAAAACATTCAGTACTTC
>-|TRBJ2-7|TRBV3-1/TRBV3-2|-
CASSQDMGLNGRVSYEQYF
TGTGCCAGCAGCCAAGACATGGGGCTAAACGGAAGAGTTTCCTACGAGCAGTACTTC
>TRBD1|TRBJ1-5|TRBV5-4|-
CASSNTGTGDNQPQHF
TGTGCCAGCAGCAATACCGGGACAGGGGACAATCAGCCCCAGCATTTT